This TCR delta chain was obtained from a study of gamma delta lymphoproliferative disorders and STAT genes (dated by TCRdb to about 2018). With respect to the entire study: The LymphoTrack Dx TCRG Assay was used to prepare gamma-chain libraries from at least 50 ng of genomic DNA. Because no corresponding Invivoscribe delta assay was available, delta-chain libraries were prepared according to the EuroClonality-NGS working group standard operating procedure. Within a larger immunophenotypic and STAT-mutation study, TCR gamma and delta CDR3 repertoires were profiled by deep sequencing in Tgammadelta lymphoproliferative disease patients and healthy controls. Two gamma-chain samples and all delta-chain samples were sequenced twice to confirm results.

The paper's findings and limits, for the study overall: The authors pointed out that NGS specificity may be lower at low frequencies, so whether leukemic clones are public or private needs to be confirmed. In whole-repertoire clustering, patient gamma repertoires grouped separately from healthy controls, whereas delta repertoires showed no separation between groups. Nearly all major patient gamma and delta clonotypes were public, shared with at least one healthy donor; only a couple of gamma clonotypes were private to disease. Control T cells were likely spread across varied maturation stages, whereas leukemic cells were skewed toward terminal effectors, which potentially limits comparisons between patients and controls.

In the case of this clone: Its recognized antigen is unknown. Since a far larger clone is one base different, this is likely a read error. The same CDR3 is also encoded by other DNA sequences in this sample.

Both library preparation methods relied on multiplex PCR with primers aimed at conserved V and J regions of the TCR genes. Amplicons were purified, pooled and sequenced on an Illumina MiSeq platform. Concerning the study's data processing: MiXCR performed V(D)J alignment, clonotype assembly and translation, and VDJtools was used for functionality assessment and CDR3 repertoire analyses. CDR3 was defined per IMGT, and analyses were restricted to productive sequences using functional genes, excluding ORF genes and pseudogenes. A custom Python script was used to search all patients and controls for identical amino acid CDR3s of major clonotypes (frequency >=5%). A one-sided non-parametric Wilcoxon test was used to compare clonotype frequencies between patients and controls. Via CATT, TCRdb reprocessed the public reads, and rows with identical DNA were then joined. TCRdb, rather than the study authors, made the V and J calls. In this sample the table shows roughly 700 delta-chain clones, more than 1.5% of which occur a single time. Jointly, the top ten make up 84% of the sample.

Genomic DNA from peripheral blood mononuclear cells isolated from patients and controls was used for TCR sequencing. The control group, matched to the patients for age and sex, consisted of roughly 23 healthy adult blood donors (about 12 males and some 11 females) with a median age of roughly 64 years. Material: blood. The clonotype was recovered from a human donor in good health.

The nucleotide sequence is given as TGTGCTCTTGGGGAACTCCCATTCCCTGGCCCCGGATACTGGGGGATACGCCATGATAAACTCATCTTT. It encodes CALGELPFPGPGYWGIRHDKLIF. The chain uses TRDV1 and TRDJ1; TRDD3 agrees with 13 junctional bases. V lost 0 bases and J lost 5 bases, and the count of bases not matched to a germline gene is 24. Spanning cysteine to phenylalanine, the CDR3 consists of 23 amino acids. Only the CDR3 portion is preserved as DNA: 69 bases, with reading frame beginning at the first base. CDR1 TSWWSYY and CDR2 QGS were looked up in the germline V gene.